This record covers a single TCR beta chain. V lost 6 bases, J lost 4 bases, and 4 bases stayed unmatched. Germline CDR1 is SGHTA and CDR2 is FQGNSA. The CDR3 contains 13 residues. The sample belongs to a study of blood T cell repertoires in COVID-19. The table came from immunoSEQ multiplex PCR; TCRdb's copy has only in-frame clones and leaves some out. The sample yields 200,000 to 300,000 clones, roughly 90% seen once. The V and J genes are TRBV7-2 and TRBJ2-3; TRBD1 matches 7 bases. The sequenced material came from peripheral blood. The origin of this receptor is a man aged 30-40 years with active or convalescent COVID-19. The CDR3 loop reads CASRVQGPDTQYF. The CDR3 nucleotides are TGTGCCAGCAGGGTACAGGGGCCAGATACGCAGTATTTT.